The 2 T cell receptor beta chains below come from one sample, sequenced in a study of T cell responses to AZD1222 COVID-19 vaccine. TCRdb's table, derived via immunoSEQ multiplex PCR, lists solely in-frame clones and lacks some. The repertoire has 150,000 to 200,000 clones, 70% to 90% of them found once; the top ten carry roughly 8%. Sequencing used peripheral blood, obtained on day 0 of AZD1222 vaccination. The receptors shown here come from an adult in good health.

This sequence joins TRBV30 and TRBJ2-7, with 9 bases aligning to TRBD1. The CDR3 is 15 residues long. Germline V lookup: CDR1 GTSNPN, CDR2 SVGIG (reference sequence). Germline trimming cut 3 bases from V and 3 bases from J; bases unmatched to any gene: 9. The CDR3 reads CAWRTSGQGRYEQYF. The CDR3 DNA sequence: TGTGCCTGGAGGACCTCGGGACAGGGACGCTACGAGCAGTACTTC.

J is TRBJ2-5 and V is TRBV12-3 or TRBV12-4; the D gene is possibly TRBD2 (5 bases). V shed 6 bases and J shed 5 bases, with 13 bases lying between them. The CDR3 runs to 13 residues. CDR3 coding DNA: TGTGCCAGCAGCCGAAATTCGGGGGAGACCCAGTACTTC. It translates to CASSRNSGETQYF.